This T cell receptor (beta chain) was recovered during a study of cytomegalovirus exposure and HLA in healthy donors (dated by TCRdb to 2016 to 2017). Concerning the study at large: According to a later analysis, the approximately 120 validation repertoires were produced on the same platform as the 666 repertoires of the first cohort. A separate validation cohort of 100 to 150 different subjects was used in addition to the approximately 700-subject first cohort. The aim of the study was to test whether cataloging public T cell receptors could identify signatures of past pathogen exposure. To predict cytomegalovirus infection status, the study brought together high-throughput TCR immunosequencing, statistical association of individual TCRs with disease status, and machine learning. Results and caveats for the whole study, not just this receptor: A later analysis found that TCRs clustered in the first cohort also tended to co-occur in the roughly 120 validation repertoires, with approximately 93% of cluster scores above 0. The authors suggested that the approach could potentially be extended to other disease states and immunological phenotypes. Most TCR sequences were observed very rarely across donors, whereas some public TCRs were present in many individuals. Cytomegalovirus status was reported to be diagnosed by the classifier with high specificity and sensitivity in both the original and validation cohorts. A few of the identified cytomegalovirus-associated TCR beta chains were confirmed in vitro to be specific for cytomegalovirus antigens. The study listed 170 or so TCR beta chains as associated with cytomegalovirus. A later analysis had no HLA typing for the validation cohort, so co-occurrence there was scored across all 110 or so repertoires.

As to this clone: Its antigen has not been determined. Base quality data are lacking; no much larger clone is found one base away.

Donors formed part of the validation cohort, which comprised over a hundred subjects and was distinct from the first cohort of under 750 subjects. The library relied on the immunoSEQ multiplex PCR assay. As for the original processing: To diagnose cytomegalovirus status from the catalog of TCR beta chain sequences, a statistical classification framework was built. Here the immuneACCESS table is served through TCRdb, limited to in-frame sequences with V and J called. Missing clones are a known gap in these copies; in checked studies unresolved V genes cover under half, and the rest lacks a known reason. The DNA gave D and trimming, while V, J and clone size come from that table. This sample comprises 260,000 or so clones, approximately 87% of them detected only once. In total, the top ten clones hold less than 3% of the sample. The CDR3 numbers 16 residues from cysteine through phenylalanine. Just CDR3 DNA is preserved here, 48 bases in frame from base 1. CDR1 SGDLS and CDR2 YYNGEE are derived from the germline V gene. From V the trimming removes 0 bases and from J it removes 6 bases, while the gene matches leave 9 bases of the junction unaccounted for.

Material for sequencing was PBMCs. The chain is assembled from TRBV9 and TRBJ2-3; the junction holds 8 bases that match TRBD2. The TCR was taken from a young man in good health and CMV-seronegative. The bases are TGTGCCAGCAGCGTAGATCCAACGGGAGGGTTGGATACGCAGTATTTT. This yields the protein CASSVDPTGGLDTQYF. Supplemented by the reference TRBV9 and TRBJ2-3 proteins around the CDR3, the complete variable domain is DSGVTQTPKHLITATGQRVTLRCSPRSGDLSVYWYQQSLDQGLQFLIQYYNGEERAKGNILERFSAQQFPDLHSELNLSSLELGDSALYFCASSVDPTGGLDTQYFGPGTRLTVL.